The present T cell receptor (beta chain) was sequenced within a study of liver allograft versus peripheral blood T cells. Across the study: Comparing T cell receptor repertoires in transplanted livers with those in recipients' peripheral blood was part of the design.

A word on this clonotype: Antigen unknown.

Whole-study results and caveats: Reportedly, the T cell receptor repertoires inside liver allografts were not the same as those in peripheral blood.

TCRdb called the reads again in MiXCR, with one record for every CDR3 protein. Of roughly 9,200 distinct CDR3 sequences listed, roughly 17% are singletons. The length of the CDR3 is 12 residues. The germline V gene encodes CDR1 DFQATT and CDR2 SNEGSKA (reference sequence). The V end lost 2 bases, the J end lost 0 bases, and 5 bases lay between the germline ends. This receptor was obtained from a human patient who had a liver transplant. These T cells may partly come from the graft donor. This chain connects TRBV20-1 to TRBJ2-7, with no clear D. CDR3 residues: CSARSYSYEQYF. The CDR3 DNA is TGCAGTGCTAGATCGTACTCCTACGAGCAGTACTTC.